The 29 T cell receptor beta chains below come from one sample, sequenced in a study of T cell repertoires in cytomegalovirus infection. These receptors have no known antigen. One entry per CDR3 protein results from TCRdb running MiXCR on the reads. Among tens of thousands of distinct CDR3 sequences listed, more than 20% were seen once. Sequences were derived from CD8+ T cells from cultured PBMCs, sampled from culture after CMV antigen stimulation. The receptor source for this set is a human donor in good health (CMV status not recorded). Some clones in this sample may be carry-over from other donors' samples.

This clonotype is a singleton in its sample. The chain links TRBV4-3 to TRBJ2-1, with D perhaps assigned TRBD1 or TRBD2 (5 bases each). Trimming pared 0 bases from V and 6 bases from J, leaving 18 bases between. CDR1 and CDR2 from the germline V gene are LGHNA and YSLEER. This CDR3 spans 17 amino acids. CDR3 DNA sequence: TGCGCCAGCAGCCAAGATAGTGGGGGTAGTAGTATCAATGAGCAGTTCTTC. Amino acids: CASSQDSGGSSINEQFF.

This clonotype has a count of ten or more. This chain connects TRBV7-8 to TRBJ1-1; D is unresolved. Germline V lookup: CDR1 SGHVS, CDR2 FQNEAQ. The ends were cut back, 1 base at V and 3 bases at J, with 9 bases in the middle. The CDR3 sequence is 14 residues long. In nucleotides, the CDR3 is TGTGCCAGCAGCTTAGATGCGGGTTACACTGAAGCTTTCTTT. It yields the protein CASSLDAGYTEAFF.

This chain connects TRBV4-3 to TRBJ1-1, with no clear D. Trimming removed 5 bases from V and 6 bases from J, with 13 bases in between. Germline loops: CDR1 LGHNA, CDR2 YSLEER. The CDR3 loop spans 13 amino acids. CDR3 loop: CASSSLSQAEAFF. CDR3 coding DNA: TGCGCCAGCAGCTCCCTGTCCCAGGCTGAAGCTTTCTTT.

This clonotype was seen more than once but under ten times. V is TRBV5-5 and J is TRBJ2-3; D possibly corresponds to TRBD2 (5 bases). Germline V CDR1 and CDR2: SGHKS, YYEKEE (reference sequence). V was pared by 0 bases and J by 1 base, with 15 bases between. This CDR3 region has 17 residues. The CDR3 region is CASSLEILATGTDTQYF. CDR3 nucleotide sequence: TGTGCCAGCAGCTTGGAAATTTTAGCGACGGGCACAGATACGCAGTATTTT.

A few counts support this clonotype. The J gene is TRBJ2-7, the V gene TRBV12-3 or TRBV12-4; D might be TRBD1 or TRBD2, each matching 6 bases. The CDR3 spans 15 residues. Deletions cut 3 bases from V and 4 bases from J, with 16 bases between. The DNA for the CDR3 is TGTGCCAGCAGTTTTACGGCCAGGGGAGGTTACGAGCAGTACTTC. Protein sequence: CASSFTARGGYEQYF.

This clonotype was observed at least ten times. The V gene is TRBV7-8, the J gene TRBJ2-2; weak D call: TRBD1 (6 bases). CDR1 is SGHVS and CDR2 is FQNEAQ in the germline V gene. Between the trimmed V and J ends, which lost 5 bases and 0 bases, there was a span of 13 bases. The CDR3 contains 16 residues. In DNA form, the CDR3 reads TGTGCCAGCAGCACCCTGGACAGAGCGAACACCGGGGAGCTGTTTTTT. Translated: CASSTLDRANTGELFF.

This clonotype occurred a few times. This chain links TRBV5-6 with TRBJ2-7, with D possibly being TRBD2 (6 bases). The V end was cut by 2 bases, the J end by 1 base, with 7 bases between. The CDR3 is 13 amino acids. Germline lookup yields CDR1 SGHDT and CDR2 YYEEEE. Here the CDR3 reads CASSFGGSYEQYF. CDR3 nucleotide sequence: TGTGCCAGCAGCTTTGGGGGGTCCTACGAGCAGTACTTC.

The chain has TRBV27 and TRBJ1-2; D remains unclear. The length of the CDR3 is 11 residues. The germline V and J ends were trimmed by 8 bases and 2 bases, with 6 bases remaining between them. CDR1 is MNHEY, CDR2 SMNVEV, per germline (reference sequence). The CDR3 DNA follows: TGTGCCAGCGGGCCGAACTATGGCTACACCTTC. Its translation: CASGPNYGYTF.

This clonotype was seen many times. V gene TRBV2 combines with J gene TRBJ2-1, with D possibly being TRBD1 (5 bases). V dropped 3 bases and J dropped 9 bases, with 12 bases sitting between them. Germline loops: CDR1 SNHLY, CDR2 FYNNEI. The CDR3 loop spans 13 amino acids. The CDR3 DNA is TGTGCCAGCAGTGAGGCAGGGTTACCTGAGCAGTTCTTC. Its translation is CASSEAGLPEQFF.

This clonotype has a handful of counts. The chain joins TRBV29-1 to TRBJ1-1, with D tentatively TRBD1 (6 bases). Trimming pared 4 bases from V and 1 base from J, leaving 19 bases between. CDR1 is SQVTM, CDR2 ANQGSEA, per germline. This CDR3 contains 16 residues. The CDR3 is CSVAPAGGARNTEAFF. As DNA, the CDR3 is TGCAGCGTTGCACCCGCGGGGGGGGCGCGGAACACTGAAGCTTTCTTT.

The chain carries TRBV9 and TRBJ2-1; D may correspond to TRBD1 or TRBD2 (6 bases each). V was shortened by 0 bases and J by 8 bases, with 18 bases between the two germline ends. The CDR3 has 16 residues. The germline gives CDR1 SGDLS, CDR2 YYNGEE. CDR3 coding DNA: TGTGCCAGCAGCGTAGAGGGGGGTGCATCGAGGGATGAGCAGTTCTTC. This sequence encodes CASSVEGGASRDEQFF.

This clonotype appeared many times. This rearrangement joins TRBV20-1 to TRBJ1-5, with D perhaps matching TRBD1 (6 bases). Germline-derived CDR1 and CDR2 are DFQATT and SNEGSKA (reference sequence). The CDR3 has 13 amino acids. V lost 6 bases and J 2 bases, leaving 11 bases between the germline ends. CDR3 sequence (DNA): TGCAGTGCCTGGACAGCGGGCAATCAGCCCCAGCATTTT. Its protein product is CSAWTAGNQPQHF.

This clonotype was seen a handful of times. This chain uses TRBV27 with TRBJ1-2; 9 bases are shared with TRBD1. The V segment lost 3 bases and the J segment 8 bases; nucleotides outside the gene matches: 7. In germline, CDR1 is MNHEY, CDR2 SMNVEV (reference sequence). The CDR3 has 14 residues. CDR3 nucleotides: TGTGCCAGCAGTTTTCGAGGACAGGGGAGGGGCTACACCTTC. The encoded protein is CASSFRGQGRGYTF.

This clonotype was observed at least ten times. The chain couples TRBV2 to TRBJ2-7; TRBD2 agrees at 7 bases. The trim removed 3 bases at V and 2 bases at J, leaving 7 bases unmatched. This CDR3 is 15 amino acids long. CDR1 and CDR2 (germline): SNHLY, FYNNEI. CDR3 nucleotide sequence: TGTGCCAGCAGTGAGACCGGCGGGGGTACCTACGAGCAGTACTTC. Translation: CASSETGGGTYEQYF.

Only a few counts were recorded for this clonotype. CDR3 amino acids: CAGRRKDTDTQYF. The CDR3 nucleotides are TGTGCCGGAAGGCGAAAAGACACAGATACGCAGTATTTT. The rearrangement joins TRBV6-2 or TRBV6-3 to TRBJ2-3; D gene uncertain. This CDR3 comprises 13 residues. The V end lost 11 bases, the J end lost 2 bases, and 14 bases lay between the germline ends. From germline, CDR1 is MNHEY and CDR2 SVGEGT.

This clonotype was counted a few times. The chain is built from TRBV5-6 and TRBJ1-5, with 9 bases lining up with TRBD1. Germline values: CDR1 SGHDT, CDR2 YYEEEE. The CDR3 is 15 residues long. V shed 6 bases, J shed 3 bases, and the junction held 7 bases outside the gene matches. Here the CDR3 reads CASTIGQGPNQPQHF. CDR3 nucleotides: TGTGCCAGCACCATCGGACAGGGGCCCAATCAGCCCCAGCATTTT.

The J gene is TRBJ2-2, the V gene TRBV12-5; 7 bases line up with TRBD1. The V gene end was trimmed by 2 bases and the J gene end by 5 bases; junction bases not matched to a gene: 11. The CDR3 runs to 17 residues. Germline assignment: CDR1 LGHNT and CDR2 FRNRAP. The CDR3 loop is CASGLLAGTVATGELFF. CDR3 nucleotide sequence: TGTGCTAGTGGTTTGCTAGCTGGGACAGTAGCGACCGGGGAGCTGTTTTTT.

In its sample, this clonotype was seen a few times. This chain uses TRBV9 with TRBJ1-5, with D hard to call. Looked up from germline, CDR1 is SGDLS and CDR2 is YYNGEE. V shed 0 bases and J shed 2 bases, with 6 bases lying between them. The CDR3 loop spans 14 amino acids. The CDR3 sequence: CASSVAEGNQPQHF. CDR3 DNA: TGTGCCAGCAGCGTAGCGGAGGGCAATCAGCCCCAGCATTTT.

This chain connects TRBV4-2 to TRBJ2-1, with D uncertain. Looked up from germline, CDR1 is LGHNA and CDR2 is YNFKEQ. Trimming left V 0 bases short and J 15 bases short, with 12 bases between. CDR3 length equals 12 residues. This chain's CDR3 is CASSQEDFGLFF. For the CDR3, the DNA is TGTGCCAGCAGCCAAGAAGACTTTGGCCTGTTCTTC.

The CDR3 nucleotides are TGCGCCAGCAGCCTGGGGACGGTCCTACTGGGGGGCACTGAAGCTTTCTTT. This translates into CASSLGTVLLGGTEAFF. The chain couples TRBV4-1 to TRBJ1-1; D may be TRBD1 (5 bases). CDR1 and CDR2 from the germline V gene are MGHRA and YSYEKL. The CDR3 loop spans 17 amino acids. Trimming took off 4 bases at V and 4 bases at J, with 22 bases between the two ends.

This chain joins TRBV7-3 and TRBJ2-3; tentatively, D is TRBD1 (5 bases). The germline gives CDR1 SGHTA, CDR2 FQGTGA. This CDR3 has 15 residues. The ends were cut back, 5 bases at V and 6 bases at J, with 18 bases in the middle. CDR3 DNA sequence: TGTGCCAGCAGCGCTGGGTGGGGCACGGGTGATACGCAGTATTTT. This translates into CASSAGWGTGDTQYF.

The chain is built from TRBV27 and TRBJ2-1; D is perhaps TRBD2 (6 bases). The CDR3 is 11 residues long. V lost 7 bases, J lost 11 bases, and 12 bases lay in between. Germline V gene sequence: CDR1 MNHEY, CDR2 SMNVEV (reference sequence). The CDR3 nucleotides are TGTGCCAGCACCACCGGGACTCAGCAGTTCTTC. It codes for CASTTGTQQFF.

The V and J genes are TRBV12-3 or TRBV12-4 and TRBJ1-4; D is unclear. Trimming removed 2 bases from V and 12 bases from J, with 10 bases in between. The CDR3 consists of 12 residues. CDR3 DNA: TGTGCCAGCAGTTTACGGGGAAGTGAACTGTTTTTT. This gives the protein CASSLRGSELFF.

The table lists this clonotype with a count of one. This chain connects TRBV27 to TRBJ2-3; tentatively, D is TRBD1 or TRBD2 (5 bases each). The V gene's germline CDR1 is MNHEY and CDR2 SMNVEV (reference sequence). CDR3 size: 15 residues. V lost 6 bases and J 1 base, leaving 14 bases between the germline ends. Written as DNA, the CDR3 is TGTGCCAGCAGACCTCCGGGACGGGGCACAGATACGCAGTATTTT. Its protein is CASRPPGRGTDTQYF.

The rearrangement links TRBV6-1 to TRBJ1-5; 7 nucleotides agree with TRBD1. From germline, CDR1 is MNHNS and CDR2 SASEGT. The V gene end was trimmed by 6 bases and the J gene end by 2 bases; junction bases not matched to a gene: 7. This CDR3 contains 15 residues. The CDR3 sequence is CASREQGKGNQPQHF. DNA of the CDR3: TGTGCCAGCAGAGAACAGGGGAAAGGCAATCAGCCCCAGCATTTT.

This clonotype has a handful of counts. The CDR3 nucleotides read TGTGCCAGCAGCTTACTAGCGGGGCAGGGGAATGAGCAGTTCTTC. Translating it yields CASSLLAGQGNEQFF. The chain joins TRBV7-3 to TRBJ2-1; 9 bases agree with TRBD2. The germline V gene encodes CDR1 SGHTA and CDR2 FQGTGA. The CDR3 is 15 amino acids. V lost 2 bases to trimming and J lost 7 bases; unmatched junction nucleotides: 6.

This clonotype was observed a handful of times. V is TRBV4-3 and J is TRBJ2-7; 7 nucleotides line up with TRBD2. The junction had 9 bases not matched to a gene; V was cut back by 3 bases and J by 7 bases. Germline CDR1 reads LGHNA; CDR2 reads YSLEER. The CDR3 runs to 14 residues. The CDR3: CASSQWEGQGEQYF. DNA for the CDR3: TGCGCCAGCAGCCAGTGGGAGGGCCAAGGTGAGCAGTACTTC.

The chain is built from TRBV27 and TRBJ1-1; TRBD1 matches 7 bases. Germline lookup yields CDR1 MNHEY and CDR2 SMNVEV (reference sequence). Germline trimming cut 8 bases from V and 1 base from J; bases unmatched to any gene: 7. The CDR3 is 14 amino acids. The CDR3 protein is CASAEGAGNTEAFF. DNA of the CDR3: TGTGCCAGCGCAGAGGGGGCGGGGAACACTGAAGCTTTCTTT.

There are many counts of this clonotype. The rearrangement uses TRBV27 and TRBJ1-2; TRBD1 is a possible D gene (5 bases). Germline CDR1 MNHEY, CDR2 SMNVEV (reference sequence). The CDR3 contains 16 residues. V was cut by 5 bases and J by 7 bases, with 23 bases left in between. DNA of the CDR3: TGTGCCAGCAGTCAGCCGACAGCCTTAGGGAGAAGTGGCTACACCTTC. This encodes CASSQPTALGRSGYTF.